This T cell receptor (beta chain) is from a study of T cells in Graves' hyperthyroidism and ophthalmopathy. Study observations and caveats: Also found in blood were most expanded thyroid clonotypes above 0.001. Ophthalmopathy and stable hyperthyroidism were told apart by a 13 V-J model.

Thyroid ultrasound, orbital computed tomography, clinical symptoms, and serum thyroxine and TRAb underpinned diagnoses. The CDR3 regions of TCR beta were amplified from RNA transcripts. A set of HTBI primers served as the primers for a first-round RT-PCR of the TCR CDR3. Via MiXCR, TCRdb re-called the multiplex PCR reads, giving one row per CDR3 protein. Here the sample spans around 600,000 distinct CDR3 sequences, about 45% being singletons. Germline V gene sequence: CDR1 SNHLY, CDR2 FYNNEI. Trimming stripped 6 bases from V and 9 bases from J, with 2 bases between. The CDR3 contains 8 residues. Regarding this clonotype: The antigen is unknown.

The rearrangement joins TRBV2 to TRBJ2-5; D gene uncertain. This TCR came from an adult man with Graves' disease, either hyperthyroidism or ophthalmopathy (not recorded which). The sequencing sample was made of peripheral blood or thyroid tissue (not recorded which). CDR3 sequence: CASRAQYF. As DNA, the CDR3 is TGTGCCAGCAGGGCCCAGTACTTC.